The present entry profiles one T cell receptor (beta chain) with its context. This entry belongs to a study of blood T cell repertoires in COVID-19. On the study more broadly: Samples came from the United States, Italy and Spain, spanning acute and convalescent COVID-19. PBMCs, B-cell-depleted T cells, or T cells were the source of the cDNA or gDNA that made up the material.

Only in-frame clones appear in the TCRdb table, and some are missing; sequencing was by immunoSEQ multiplex PCR. Counted here are 120,000 or so clones, around 80% occurring once; the ten biggest clones make up roughly 1.9%. The specimen was peripheral blood. This TCR was sampled from a man between 65 and 85 years old with acute or convalescent COVID-19.

CDR3 protein: CASSGDRRNYGYTF. CDR3 DNA: TGTGCCAGCAGCGGAGACAGGCGAAACTATGGCTACACCTTC. The chain links TRBV13 to TRBJ1-2, with a tentative D call TRBD1 (6 bases). The length of the CDR3 is 14 residues. Germline CDR1 PRHDT, CDR2 FYEKMQ (reference sequence). V shed 5 bases and J shed 2 bases, with 12 bases lying between them.